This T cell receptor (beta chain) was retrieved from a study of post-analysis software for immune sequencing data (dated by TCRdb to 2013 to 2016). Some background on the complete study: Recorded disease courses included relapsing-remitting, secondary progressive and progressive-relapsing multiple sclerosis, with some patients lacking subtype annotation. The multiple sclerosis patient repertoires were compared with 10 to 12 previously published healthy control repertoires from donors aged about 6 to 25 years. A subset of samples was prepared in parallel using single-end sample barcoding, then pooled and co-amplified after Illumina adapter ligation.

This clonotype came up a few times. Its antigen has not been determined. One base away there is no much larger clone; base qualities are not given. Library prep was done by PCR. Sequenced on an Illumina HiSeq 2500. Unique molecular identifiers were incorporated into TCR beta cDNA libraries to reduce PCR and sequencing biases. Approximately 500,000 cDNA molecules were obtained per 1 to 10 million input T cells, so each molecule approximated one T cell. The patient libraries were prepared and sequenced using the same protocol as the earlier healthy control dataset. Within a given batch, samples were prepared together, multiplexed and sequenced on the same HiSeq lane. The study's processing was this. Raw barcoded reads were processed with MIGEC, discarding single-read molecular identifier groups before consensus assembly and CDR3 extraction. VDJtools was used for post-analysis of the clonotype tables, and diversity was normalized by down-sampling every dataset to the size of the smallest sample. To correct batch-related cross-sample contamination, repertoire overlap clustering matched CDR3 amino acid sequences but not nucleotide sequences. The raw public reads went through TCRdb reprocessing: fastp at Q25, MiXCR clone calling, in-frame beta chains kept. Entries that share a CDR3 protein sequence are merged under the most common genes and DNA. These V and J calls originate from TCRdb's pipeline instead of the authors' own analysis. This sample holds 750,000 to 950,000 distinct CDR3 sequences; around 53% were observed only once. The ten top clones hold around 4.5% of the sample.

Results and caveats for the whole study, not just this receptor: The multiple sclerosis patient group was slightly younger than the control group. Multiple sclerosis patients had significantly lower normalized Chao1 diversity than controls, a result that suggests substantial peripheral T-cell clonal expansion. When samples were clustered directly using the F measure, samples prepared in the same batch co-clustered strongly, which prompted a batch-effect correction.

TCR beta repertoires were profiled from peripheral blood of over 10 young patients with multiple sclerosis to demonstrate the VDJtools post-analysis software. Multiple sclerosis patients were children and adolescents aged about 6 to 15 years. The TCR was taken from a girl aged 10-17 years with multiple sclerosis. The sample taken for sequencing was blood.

The CDR3 is CASGHRREETQYF. The DNA sequence is given as TGCGCCAGCGGCCATAGGAGAGAAGAGACCCAGTACTTC. Recombination joined TRBV5-1 with TRBJ2-5; no D segment can be confidently identified. The CDR3 numbers 13 residues from cysteine through phenylalanine. This entry keeps only the CDR3 DNA: 39 bases, framed from base 1. CDR1 and CDR2, looked up from the germline V gene, are SGHRS and YFSETQ. V is clipped by 7 bases and J by 3 bases, and the sequence between their germline boundaries is 13 bases long.